What follows is one T cell receptor (beta chain) and its context. Its cognate antigen has yet to be identified. The sample holds no much larger clone one base away, and base qualities are not on file. The cohort consisted of 600 to 700 healthy bone marrow donors. All cohort members were sampled while nominally healthy, although unrecorded immune exposures were likely present. The donor was CMV seronegative and was included in the group of a few hundred seronegative cohort members. Each donor provided a peripheral blood sample, and peripheral blood mononuclear cells were used for TCR beta sequencing. The Qiagen DNeasy Blood Extraction Kit was used to extract genomic DNA from the blood cell samples. The method was the immunoSEQ multiplex PCR assay. The multiplex PCR relied on a mix of 60 forward primers for TCR Vbeta segments and 13 reverse primers for TCR Jbeta segments. The CDR3 region of rearranged TCR beta genes was amplified from genomic DNA with a multiplex PCR assay. The amplified TCR beta libraries were sequenced on the Illumina HiSeq System as 87-base-pair reads. The authors processed their data as follows. A later analysis counted tens of millions of unique TCR beta chains across the approximately 700 repertoires, and 10 million to 12 million of these chains were shared by at least two donors. A nearest-neighbor algorithm error-corrected the raw reads and collapsed the reads into unique sequences, merging closely related sequences to remove PCR and sequencing errors. Alignment of CDR3 sequences to IMGT reference sequences was used to assign V, D and J gene segments. For a sequence to be retained, a match of at least six nucleotides to both a V gene segment and a J gene segment was required. A rearrangement counted as productive if the CDR3 had no stop codons and remained in frame with V and J, and every other rearrangement counted as non-productive. CDR3 was defined by IMGT convention, running from the second conserved V-encoded cysteine to the conserved J-encoded phenylalanine. The earlier analysis of around 640 of the donors excluded sequences that lacked an unambiguous match to a single V gene segment. An earlier analysis of 500 to 600 of the donors classified V segments as functional when productive rearrangements were above 56.7% and as segregating when the standard deviation between donors was above 5%. To diagnose cytomegalovirus status from the catalog of TCR beta chain sequences, a statistical classification framework was built. A later analysis assigned V and J genes by comparing TCR nucleotide sequences with IMGT/GENE-DB human TR gene sequences. A later analysis assigned CDR3 sequences and most-parsimonious VDJ recombination scenarios with the TCRdist pipeline. A later analysis defined each TCR beta chain by its CDR3 amino acid sequence plus V-gene family, and excluded reads lacking a unique V-gene family. In a later analysis, some 600 highly shared, low-generation-probability nucleotide sequences were removed to address suspected cross-contamination and a sequencing artifact. In a later analysis, a clonal expansion index was calculated for each public chain from normalized within-repertoire ranks of inferred template counts. In a later analysis, generation probabilities were computed using a VDJ recombination model fitted to out-of-frame rearrangements, and the results were checked against IGoR. In a later analysis, hypergeometric tests were used to score TCR-TCR, TCR-HLA and TCR-CMV co-occurrence, with a repertoire-size bias correction applied to TCR pairs. A later analysis estimated false discovery rates by permuting HLA or CMV assignments 20 times. A later analysis grouped co-occurring TCRs with DBSCAN, adding TCRdist sequence similarity when clustering within HLA-allele-positive subsets. Repertoires with fewer than 30,000 or more than 120,000 public chains, plus five repertoires with anomalous nucleotide sharing, were excluded from co-occurrence clustering. In its TCRdb copy, this immuneACCESS table keeps in-frame sequences only and misses some clones. Where compared with another copy, unresolved V genes explain less than half of these, and the others have no known cause. V and J calls plus clone size are reproduced from that table; the DNA served to infer D and trimming. This sample is represented by around 120,000 clones; over 70% of them were singletons. Approximately 4% of the sample is taken by the ten largest.

This entry comes from a study of cytomegalovirus exposure and HLA in healthy donors (dated by TCRdb to the late 2010s). Notes on the research overall: An earlier analysis of 587 of the donors reported approximately 290 Gb of sequence data and more than 90 million unique TCR beta sequences from 150 million to 200 million T cells. About 280 gigabases of sequencing data and approximately 80 million unique TCR sequences were included in an early release covering roughly 600 HLA-typed donors. Among the roughly 370 genotyped donors, approximately 76% belonged to the genetic ancestry cluster associated with self-reported Caucasian donors. The study aimed to test whether signatures of past pathogen exposure could be identified by cataloging public T cell receptors. The study profiled the T cell repertoires of about 640 subjects by immunosequencing and related them to cytomegalovirus serostatus. Besides the first cohort of more than 650 subjects, a separate validation cohort made up of 90 to 150 different subjects was used. To predict cytomegalovirus infection status, the study brought together high-throughput TCR immunosequencing, statistical association of individual TCRs with disease status, and machine learning. A later analysis re-examined previously published TCR beta repertoires from around 670 donors and added high-resolution HLA genotyping to investigate patterns of TCR occurrence. The later analysis used no new phenotypic data to find candidate immune exposures, relying instead on TCR beta sequences and their occurrence across donors. An earlier analysis of 500 to 650 of the donors applied high-throughput TCR beta sequencing to assess whether each TCR beta V gene segment acted as functional or pseudogenic. Donor age, sex, ethnicity and CMV serostatus were collected together with the repertoire data. A later genetic analysis used genome-wide SNP genotypes for about three fifths of the 666 donors, treating that subset as a discovery cohort. All discovery cohort repertoires had been generated using a single sequencing platform. Both class I and class II loci were covered by HLA typing, at four-digit resolution. Typing coverage varied by locus: 629-630 donors for A, B, C, DRB1 and DQB1; roughly 510 for DQA1; about 590 for DPA1; fewer than 480 for DPB1. Four or five DR-DQ haplotypes were handled as single units for association and clustering because linkage in the cohort was strong. Among around 400 genotyped donors of the cohort, an average of roughly 230,000 unique TCR beta nucleotide sequences was sequenced per donor, of which about 18% were non-productive.

The paper's findings and limits, for the study overall: According to a later genetic analysis, donors in an Asian-associated ancestry cluster had fewer N-insertions in productive TCRs than the approximately 630-donor mean. A later analysis reported that several top co-occurrence clusters appeared linked to parvovirus B19, influenza, CMV and Epstein-Barr virus. According to the authors, the approach could potentially be generalized to other disease states and immunological phenotypes. A group of highly shared sequence variants was considered likely to be a technical artifact of the sequencing pipeline. The classifier was reported to diagnose cytomegalovirus status with high specificity and sensitivity in both the original cohort and the validation cohort. In a later analysis, the rate of TCR association differed among HLA loci, with DRB1 alleles having the most associated TCRs and HLA-C alleles having the fewest. Presence/absence analyses assumed roughly uniform sequencing depth across donors, an assumption that may not hold. According to a later analysis, most CMV-associated TCR beta chains appeared to be HLA-restricted, and the HLA associations seemed to be driven largely by CMV exposure. The study listed approximately 150 TCR beta chains as associated with cytomegalovirus. In a later analysis, HLA-associated TCR beta chains showed more clonal expansion and lower generation probabilities than non-associated chains that were equally common. A later analysis associated 16,951 TCR beta sequences with specific HLA alleles at a false discovery rate of 0.05. Across donors, most TCR sequences were observed very rarely, whereas some public TCRs were present in many individuals. Correlated functional status among segregating V segments might reflect linkage disequilibrium, but an unknown experimental factor could not be ruled out. Three of the identified cytomegalovirus-associated TCR beta chains were confirmed in vitro to be specific for cytomegalovirus antigens. In an earlier analysis of some 500 of the donors, most TCR beta V segments appeared in productive rearrangements about 87% or about 30% of the time, broadly matching IMGT annotations. CMV serostatus was the only immune exposure information available for the cohort. HLA typing was unavailable for some donors at each locus, so association tests used only the typed subset. Only TCR beta chains were sequenced in this cohort, and the absence of alpha or paired-chain data limited detectable features. A later genetic analysis associated a missense DCLRE1C variant with V-gene and J-gene trimming of TCR beta chains, and an independent cohort replicated the association. Because counts were too low, some 17 rarely observed V segments, including chromosome 9 orphons, were left out of the earlier analysis of roughly 600 of the donors. Assigning TCR associations to individual alleles was difficult when HLA alleles, especially DR and DQ, strongly co-occurred. A further reported finding was that TCR beta sequences accurately predicted the HLA-A and HLA-B alleles for most subjects in the first cohort.

This receptor was obtained from a woman between 40 and 55 years old in good health and CMV-seronegative. The sample taken for sequencing was PBMCs.

The DNA reads TGTGCCAGCCGACTGAACTCTGGAAACACCATATATTTT. This sequence encodes CASRLNSGNTIYF. The chain links TRBV2 with TRBJ1-3, with no confident D gene call. CDR1 and CDR2 are drawn from the germline V gene: SNHLY, FYNNEI. Including cysteine and phenylalanine, the CDR3 has 13 amino acids. The only DNA kept is the CDR3, 39 bases in frame from the first base. V and J are truncated by 8 bases and 0 bases respectively, leaving an intervening sequence of 8 bases.